Described below is a single T cell receptor (beta chain) sequence and its context. The antigen is not known. The CDR3 totals 15 residues. CDR1 is MNHEY and CDR2 is SVGEGT in the germline V gene. The sample comes from a study of monozygotic twins with inflammatory bowel disease. General observations from the study: Ultimately, a single strong signal or clonotype associated with IBD was not supported.

Each sample's cDNA came from eight separate reactions. TCRdb reworked the 5' RACE reads into one entry per CDR3 protein, no DNA. This listing includes over 35,000 distinct CDR3 sequences. The chain couples TRBV6-2 or TRBV6-3 to TRBJ2-7; TCRdb lists TRBD1, though no DNA is available to test this call. This sequence was found in a human donor with ulcerative colitis or Crohn's disease, or a healthy co-twin of an affected twin (not recorded which). The sample comprised blood. CDR3 region: CASSYSGTGGYEQYF.